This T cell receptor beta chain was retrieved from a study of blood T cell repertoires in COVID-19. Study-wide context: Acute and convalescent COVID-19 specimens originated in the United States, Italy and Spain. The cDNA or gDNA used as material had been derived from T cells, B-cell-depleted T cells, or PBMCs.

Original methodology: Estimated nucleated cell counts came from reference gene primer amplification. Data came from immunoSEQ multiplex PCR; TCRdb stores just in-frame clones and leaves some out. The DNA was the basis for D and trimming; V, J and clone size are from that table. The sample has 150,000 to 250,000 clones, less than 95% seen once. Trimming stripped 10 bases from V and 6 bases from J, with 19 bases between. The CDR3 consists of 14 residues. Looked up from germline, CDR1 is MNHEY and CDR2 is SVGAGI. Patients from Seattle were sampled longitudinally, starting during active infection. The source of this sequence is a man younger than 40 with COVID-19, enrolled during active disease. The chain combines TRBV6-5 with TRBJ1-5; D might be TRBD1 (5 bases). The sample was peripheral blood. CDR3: CATVERRGGQPQHF. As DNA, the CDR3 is TGTGCCACCGTAGAACGTCGGGGGGGTCAGCCCCAGCATTTT.